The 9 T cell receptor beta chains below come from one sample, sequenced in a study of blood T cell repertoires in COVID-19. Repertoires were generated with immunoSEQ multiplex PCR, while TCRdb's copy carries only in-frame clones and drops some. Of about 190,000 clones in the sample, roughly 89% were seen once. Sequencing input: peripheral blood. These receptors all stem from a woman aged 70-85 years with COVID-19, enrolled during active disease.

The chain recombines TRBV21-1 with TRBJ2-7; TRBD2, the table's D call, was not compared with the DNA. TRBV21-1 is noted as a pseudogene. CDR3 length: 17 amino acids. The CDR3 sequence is CASSRITLTKRTYEQYF. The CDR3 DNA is TGTGCCAGCAGCCGCATCACGCTGACTAAGCGGACCTACGAGCAGTACTTC.

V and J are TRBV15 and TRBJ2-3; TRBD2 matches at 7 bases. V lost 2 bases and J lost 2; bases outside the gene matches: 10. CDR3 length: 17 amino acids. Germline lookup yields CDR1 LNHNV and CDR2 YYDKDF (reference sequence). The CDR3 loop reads CATSRQYGAGATDTQYF. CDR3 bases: TGTGCCACCAGCAGACAATATGGGGCGGGAGCCACAGATACGCAGTATTTT.

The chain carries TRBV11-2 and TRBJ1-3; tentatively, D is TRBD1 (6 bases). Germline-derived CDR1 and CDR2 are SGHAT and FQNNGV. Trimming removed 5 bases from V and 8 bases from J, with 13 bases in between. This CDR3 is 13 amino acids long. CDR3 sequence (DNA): TGTGCCAGCAGCGTTACAGGGTCTTACACCATATATTTT. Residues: CASSVTGSYTIYF.

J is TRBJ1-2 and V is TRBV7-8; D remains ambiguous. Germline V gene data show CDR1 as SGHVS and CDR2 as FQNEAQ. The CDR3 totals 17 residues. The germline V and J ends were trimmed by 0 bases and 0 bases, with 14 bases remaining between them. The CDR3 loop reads CASSLAGTGSPNYGYTF. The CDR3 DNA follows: TGTGCCAGCAGCTTAGCGGGTACGGGGAGTCCTAACTATGGCTACACCTTC.

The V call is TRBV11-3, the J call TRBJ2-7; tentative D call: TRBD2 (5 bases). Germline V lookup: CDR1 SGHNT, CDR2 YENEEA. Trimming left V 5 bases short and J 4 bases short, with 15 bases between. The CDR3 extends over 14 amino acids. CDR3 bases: TGTGCCAGCAGCCTTAGATCTCCGGGGTACGAGCAGTACTTC. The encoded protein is CASSLRSPGYEQYF.

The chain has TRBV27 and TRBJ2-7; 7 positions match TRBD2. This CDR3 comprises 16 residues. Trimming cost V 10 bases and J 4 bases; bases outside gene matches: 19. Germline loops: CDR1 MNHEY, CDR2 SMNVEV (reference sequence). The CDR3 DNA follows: TGTGCCACCCGGGGAGGCGGGAGTGTCTTCGAATACGAGCAGTACTTC. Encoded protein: CATRGGGSVFEYEQYF.

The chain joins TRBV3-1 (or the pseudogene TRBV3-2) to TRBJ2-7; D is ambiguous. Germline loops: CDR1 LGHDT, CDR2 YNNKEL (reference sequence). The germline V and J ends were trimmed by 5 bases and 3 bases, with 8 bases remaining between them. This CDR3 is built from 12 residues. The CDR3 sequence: CASSESHYEQYF. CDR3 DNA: TGTGCCAGCAGCGAGAGCCACTACGAGCAGTACTTC.

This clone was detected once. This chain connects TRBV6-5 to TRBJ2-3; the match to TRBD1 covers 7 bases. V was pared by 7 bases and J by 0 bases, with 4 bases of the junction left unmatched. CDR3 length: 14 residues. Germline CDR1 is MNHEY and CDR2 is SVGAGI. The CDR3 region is CASKRDSSTDTQYF. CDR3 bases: TGTGCCAGCAAAAGGGACAGTAGCACAGATACGCAGTATTTT.

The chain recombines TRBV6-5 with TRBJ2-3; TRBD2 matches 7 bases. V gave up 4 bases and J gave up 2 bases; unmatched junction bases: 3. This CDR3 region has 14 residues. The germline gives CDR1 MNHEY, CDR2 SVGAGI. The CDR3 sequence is CASSWDYPTDTQYF. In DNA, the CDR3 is TGTGCCAGCAGTTGGGACTACCCCACAGATACGCAGTATTTT.